The table lists the clone carrying this T cell receptor beta chain with a few counts. V lost 6 bases and J 4 bases, leaving 15 bases between the germline ends. The CDR3 extends over 14 amino acids. TCRdb recomputed calls from the RACE reads with MiXCR, one row per CDR3 protein. This sample has 350,000 or so distinct CDR3 sequences, with around 7% found just once. These data belong to a study of human T cells and chemical hapten exposure. Indicated time point: patch test 1, 2 weeks after DPC sensitization. This sample's treatment: therapeutic diphenylcyclopropenone sensitization with weekly scalp DPC. Sequencing was performed on whole blood, taken in connection with sensitization to the hapten diphenylcyclopropenone (DPC). The sequence came from a woman aged 18-29 years with alopecia areata. Some clones in this sample may be carry-over from other donors' samples. The gene calls are TRBV12-3 or TRBV12-4 and TRBJ1-1, with D possibly TRBD1 on 5 matching bases. CDR3 DNA sequence: TGTGCCAGCAGCTTGGGGCTTTGGGGCACTGAAGCTTTCTTT. It is translated as CASSLGLWGTEAFF.